These 25 T cell receptor beta chains share one sample of origin, sequenced in a study of cytomegalovirus exposure and HLA in healthy donors. In the PCR, 60 Vbeta and 13 Jbeta primers were used. Data came from immunoSEQ multiplex PCR; TCRdb stores just in-frame clones and leaves some out. The sample includes roughly 150,000 clones, more than 75% of them seen just once. The specimen sequenced was PBMCs. Receptor source: a girl aged 10 to 17 in good health and CMV-seropositive.

The chain links TRBV5-3 to TRBJ1-2; no definite D call. TRBV5-3 is designated an ORF whose function remains uncertain. Between the trimmed V and J ends, which lost 3 bases and 2 bases, there was a span of 17 bases. There are 16 residues in the CDR3. The CDR3 DNA sequence: TGTGCCAGAAGCTCGAAATGCGGCCAGAACAACTATGGCTACACCTTC. Its protein is CARSSKCGQNNYGYTF.

The gene calls are TRBV29-1 and TRBJ1-1, with 9 bases matching TRBD1. Looked up from germline, CDR1 is SQVTM and CDR2 is ANQGSEA. V shed 4 bases and J 1 base; nucleotides not matched to a gene: 7. This CDR3 region has 15 residues. The CDR3 coding sequence is TGCAGCGTTGCCGAATCGGACAGGGGGAACACTGAAGCTTTCTTT. It yields the protein CSVAESDRGNTEAFF.

CDR3 residues: CASSLEWGGDQPQHF. The CDR3, as DNA: TGCGCCAGCAGCTTGGAGTGGGGGGGAGATCAGCCCCAGCATTTT. The V gene is TRBV5-1, the J gene TRBJ1-5; TRBD1 is a possible D gene (5 bases). V lost 0 bases to trimming and J lost 5 bases, with 12 bases between them. The CDR3 runs 15 residues. Germline CDR1 and CDR2: SGHRS and YFSETQ.

The rearrangement joins TRBV10-2 to TRBJ1-2, with D tentatively TRBD1 (6 bases). V lost 2 bases and J 2 bases, leaving 6 bases between the germline ends. Germline CDR1 and CDR2: WSHSY and SAAADI. This CDR3 has 13 residues. In DNA form, the CDR3 reads TGCGCCAGCAGTGAGGACAGGAACTATGGCTACACCTTC. Amino acid sequence: CASSEDRNYGYTF.

The chain couples TRBV19 to TRBJ1-4; D perhaps matches TRBD1 (6 bases). The germline V and J ends were trimmed by 6 bases and 3 bases, with 11 bases remaining between them. Germline values: CDR1 LNHDA, CDR2 SQIVND (reference sequence). This CDR3 spans 14 amino acids. CDR3 nucleotide sequence: TGTGCCAGTAGGCCGACAGGCTCTAATGAAAAACTGTTTTTT. Translating it yields CASRPTGSNEKLFF. The variable domain in full, completed from reference TRBV19 and TRBJ1-4, reads DGGITQSPKYLFRKEGQNVTLSCEQNLNHDAMYWYRQDPGQGLRLIYYSQIVNDFQKGDIAEGYSVSREKKESFPLTVTSAQKNPTAFYLCASRPTGSNEKLFFGSGTQLSVL.

The V call is TRBV14, the J call TRBJ2-7; possible D gene TRBD2, 5 bases. CDR1 and CDR2 from the germline V gene are SGHDN and FVKESK. V lost 1 base and J 2 bases, leaving 15 bases between the germline ends. This CDR3 is 16 amino acids long. The DNA of the CDR3 is TGTGCCAGCAGCCAAGTAGGGCGGGTAATCCCCTACGAGCAGTACTTC. It specifies CASSQVGRVIPYEQYF.

This rearrangement joins TRBV19 to TRBJ1-2, with D unclear. V was cut by 3 bases and J by 4 bases, with 9 bases left in between. This CDR3 contains 13 residues. The germline V gene has CDR1 LNHDA and CDR2 SQIVND (reference sequence). CDR3 bases: TGTGCCAGTAGTATTCGGGTTGGCTATGGCTACACCTTC. Its translation is CASSIRVGYGYTF. The full variable domain, completed using reference TRBV19 and TRBJ1-2, is DGGITQSPKYLFRKEGQNVTLSCEQNLNHDAMYWYRQDPGQGLRLIYYSQIVNDFQKGDIAEGYSVSREKKESFPLTVTSAQKNPTAFYLCASSIRVGYGYTFGSGTRLTVV.

The V gene is TRBV28, the J gene TRBJ2-3; TRBD2 matches at 10 bases. J lost 6 bases, V lost 2 bases, and 14 bases had no gene match. CDR1 is MDHEN, CDR2 SYDVKM, per germline. The CDR3 loop spans 18 amino acids. The CDR3 DNA reads TGTGCCAGCAGTTTAACTAGCGGGGTTAGTAAGGGGGGGGATACGCAGTATTTT. Its translation is CASSLTSGVSKGGDTQYF.

The chain links TRBV15 to TRBJ1-2, with D possibly TRBD1 on 5 matching bases. Germline V lookup: CDR1 LNHNV, CDR2 YYDKDF (reference sequence). The V end was cut by 10 bases, the J end by 7 bases, with 19 bases between. This CDR3 region has 13 residues. This CDR3 reads CAIRGVPGGGYTF. The CDR3 DNA sequence: TGTGCCATTCGGGGGGTACCCGGTGGTGGCTACACCTTC.

V is TRBV18 and J is TRBJ1-3; 7 bases are a match to TRBD1. Germline V gene lookup returns CDR1 KGHSH and CDR2 LQKENI. CDR3 length: 17 residues. V dropped 0 bases and J dropped 2; count of bases not matched to a gene: 7. CDR3 DNA sequence: TGTGCCAGCTCACCACCGAAGGGGGCGCTGACTGGAAACACCATATATTTT. Protein product: CASSPPKGALTGNTIYF.

The genes are TRBV5-6 and TRBJ2-4, with D perhaps matching TRBD2 (7 bases). There are 14 residues in the CDR3. In germline, CDR1 is SGHDT, CDR2 YYEEEE. V dropped 2 bases and J dropped 5 bases, with 11 bases sitting between them. The CDR3 sequence is CASSFLGGQNIQYF. CDR3 nucleotide sequence: TGTGCCAGCAGCTTTCTGGGGGGGCAAAACATTCAGTACTTC. The full variable domain, rest sourced from reference TRBV5-6 and TRBJ2-4, is DAGVTQSPTHLIKTRGQQVTLRCSPKSGHDTVSWYQQALGQGPQFIFQYYEEEERQRGNFPDRFSGHQFPNYSSELNVNALLLGDSALYLCASSFLGGQNIQYFGAGTRLSVL.

V and J are TRBV18 and TRBJ2-7; 8 nucleotides agree with TRBD1. V trimming: 5 bases; J trimming: 3 bases; junction bases outside the gene matches: 6. This CDR3 is built from 14 residues. CDR1 and CDR2 from the germline V gene are KGHSH and LQKENI. The CDR3 nucleotides read TGTGCCAGCTCATCGGACAGGGCAGGCTACGAGCAGTACTTC. Its protein is CASSSDRAGYEQYF.

V and J are TRBV19 and TRBJ1-5; D gene unclear. Germline V gene data show CDR1 as LNHDA and CDR2 as SQIVND (reference sequence). The V end lost 3 bases, the J end lost 3 bases, and 9 bases lay between the germline ends. The length of the CDR3 is 14 residues. In nucleotides, the CDR3 is TGTGCCAGTAGTATCGGAGACCTCAATCAGCCCCAGCATTTT. Encoded protein: CASSIGDLNQPQHF.

The chain links TRBV7-8 to TRBJ1-5; TRBD1 agrees at 10 bases. From germline, CDR1 is SGHVS and CDR2 FQNEAQ. The CDR3 runs 16 residues. V gave up 4 bases and J gave up 3 bases; unmatched junction bases: 6. DNA for the CDR3: TGTGCCAGCAGCTACCGGGACAGGGGCCTCAATCAGCCCCAGCATTTT. Translated, it gives CASSYRDRGLNQPQHF.

This clone has a single count. The rearrangement links TRBV5-6 to TRBJ2-3, with D possibly matching TRBD1 (8 bases). Trimming took 4 bases from V and 7 from J, leaving 16 bases between them. The CDR3 runs 14 residues. Per germline, CDR1 SGHDT and CDR2 YYEEEE. The CDR3 spells CASSTTGGGHTQYF. The CDR3 DNA reads TGTGCCAGCAGCACTACAGGGGGGGGTCATACGCAGTATTTT.

The V and J genes are TRBV4-1 and TRBJ2-5; TRBD2 aligns across 12 bases. The CDR3 contains 15 residues. The V gene end was trimmed by 1 base and the J gene end by 5 bases; junction bases not matched to a gene: 2. Germline CDR1 and CDR2: MGHRA and YSYEKL. CDR3 amino acids: CASSQGLAGDETQYF. CDR3 nucleotide sequence: TGCGCCAGCAGCCAAGGACTAGCGGGAGATGAGACCCAGTACTTC.

The CDR3 here is CASRMTDNYGYTF. The CDR3 region has the DNA TGTGCCAGCAGGATGACAGATAACTATGGCTACACCTTC. The chain couples TRBV6-5 to TRBJ1-2; D is possibly TRBD1 (5 bases). Trimming took off 6 bases at V and 1 base at J, with 9 bases between the two ends. Germline-derived CDR1 and CDR2 are MNHEY and SVGAGI. The CDR3 runs 13 residues.

The gene calls are TRBV27 and TRBJ1-3, with 9 bases that match TRBD1. This CDR3 comprises 14 residues. CDR1 is MNHEY and CDR2 is SMNVEV in the germline V gene (reference sequence). V dropped 5 bases and J dropped 4; count of bases not matched to a gene: 3. CDR3 sequence reads: CASSPGTGGNTIYF. The CDR3 region has the DNA TGTGCCAGCAGTCCCGGGACAGGGGGAAACACCATATATTTT.

This clone was observed a single time. The V and J genes are TRBV28 and TRBJ1-5; 7 bases fit TRBD1. The germline V gene encodes CDR1 MDHEN and CDR2 SYDVKM. The CDR3 loop spans 16 amino acids. J gave up 6 bases and V 6 bases, and 14 bases lay outside the gene matches. The chain's CDR3 is CASSHPRDSRGQPQHF. The CDR3 DNA is TGTGCCAGCAGCCACCCCCGGGACAGTAGGGGTCAGCCCCAGCATTTT.

The chain employs TRBV5-6 and TRBJ1-2, with 9 positions matching TRBD1. Trimming took 4 bases from V and 0 from J; bases not matched to a gene: 4. This CDR3 region has 15 residues. Germline assignment: CDR1 SGHDT and CDR2 YYEEEE. Written as DNA, the CDR3 is TGTGCCAGCAGCCCCGGGACAGGGTCTAACTATGGCTACACCTTC. It is translated as CASSPGTGSNYGYTF. The full variable domain, with the rest looked up from reference TRBV5-6 and TRBJ1-2, is DAGVTQSPTHLIKTRGQQVTLRCSPKSGHDTVSWYQQALGQGPQFIFQYYEEEERQRGNFPDRFSGHQFPNYSSELNVNALLLGDSALYLCASSPGTGSNYGYTFGSGTRLTVV.

The J gene is TRBJ1-3, the V gene TRBV11-3; D remains ambiguous. V was shortened by 5 bases and J by 4 bases, with 9 bases between the two germline ends. The length of the CDR3 is 13 residues. In germline, CDR1 is SGHNT, CDR2 YENEEA. Here the CDR3 DNA reads TGTGCCAGCAGCGACATTACCGGAAACACCATATATTTT. It specifies CASSDITGNTIYF.

The chain is built from TRBV27 and TRBJ2-7, with a weak D call TRBD2 (6 bases). CDR1 and CDR2 from the germline V gene are MNHEY and SMNVEV (reference sequence). V was shortened by 5 bases and J by 3 bases, with 17 bases between the two germline ends. The CDR3 runs 15 residues. The CDR3 bases are TGTGCCAGCAGTACACCCTCCCGGGGGAACTACGAGCAGTACTTC. Its protein product is CASSTPSRGNYEQYF.

The chain couples TRBV6-5 to TRBJ1-4; 7 bases agree with TRBD1. The germline V gene encodes CDR1 MNHEY and CDR2 SVGAGI. The ends lost 6 bases at V and 8 bases at J; junction bases unmatched: 6. The CDR3 loop spans 13 amino acids. The CDR3, as DNA: TGTGCCAGCAGCCCAAACAGGGGCGAAAAACTGTTTTTT. Translation gives CASSPNRGEKLFF.

The chain employs TRBV5-1 and TRBJ2-2, with 8 nucleotides matching TRBD2. V gave up 3 bases and J gave up 6 bases; unmatched junction bases: 7. In germline, CDR1 is SGHRS, CDR2 YFSETQ. This CDR3 contains 15 residues. In DNA, the CDR3 is TGCGCCAGCAGCTCTCTCGGGGGGGCCTCCGGGGAGCTGTTTTTT. This sequence encodes CASSSLGGASGELFF.

The chain couples TRBV25-1 to TRBJ1-4; D gene ambiguous. The CDR3 covers 15 residues. Germline V lookup: CDR1 MGHDK, CDR2 SYGVNS. Trimming took 6 bases from V and 6 from J, leaving 17 bases between them. The CDR3 nucleotides read TGTGCCAGCAGCCAGAGAGGCAGTTGGGATGAAAAACTGTTTTTT. It encodes CASSQRGSWDEKLFF. The whole variable domain, filled in from reference TRBV25-1 and TRBJ1-4, reads EADIYQTPRYLVIGTGKKITLECSQTMGHDKMYWYQQDPGMELHLIHYSYGVNSTEKGDLSSESTVSRIRTEHFPLTLESARPSHTSQYLCASSQRGSWDEKLFFGSGTQLSVL.